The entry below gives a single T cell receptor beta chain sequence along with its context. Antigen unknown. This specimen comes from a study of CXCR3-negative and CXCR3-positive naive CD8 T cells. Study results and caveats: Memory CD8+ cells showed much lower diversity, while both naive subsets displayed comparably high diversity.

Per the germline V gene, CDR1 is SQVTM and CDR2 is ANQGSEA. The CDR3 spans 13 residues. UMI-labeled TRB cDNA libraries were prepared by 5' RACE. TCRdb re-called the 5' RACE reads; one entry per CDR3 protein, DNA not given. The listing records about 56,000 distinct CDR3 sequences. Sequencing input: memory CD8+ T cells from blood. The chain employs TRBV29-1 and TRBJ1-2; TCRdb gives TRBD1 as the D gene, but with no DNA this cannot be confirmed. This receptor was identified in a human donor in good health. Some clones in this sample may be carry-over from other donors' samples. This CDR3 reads CSVERTVDYGYTF.